This passage covers 24 T cell receptor beta chains from one sample sequenced in a study of blood T cell repertoires in COVID-19. Method: immunoSEQ multiplex PCR; TCRdb's copy keeps in-frame clones and lacks some. This sample yields about 76,000 clones, of which around nine tenths are seen a single time; about 5.8% belongs to the top ten. The sample was peripheral blood. The receptor set was obtained from a human donor in a cohort sampled during active COVID-19.

V usage is TRBV2 and J usage is TRBJ1-4, with D unclear. V was clipped by 3 bases and J by 0 bases, with 5 bases between them. This CDR3 is built from 14 residues. Germline CDR1 SNHLY, CDR2 FYNNEI. CDR3 nucleotides: TGTGCCAGCAGTGATTCGGCAACTAATGAAAAACTGTTTTTT. Residues: CASSDSATNEKLFF.

This clone was seen just once. This rearrangement joins TRBV18 to TRBJ2-1, with a possible D match to TRBD2 (6 bases). The CDR3 runs 13 residues. The germline CDR1 and CDR2 sequences are KGHSH and LQKENI. Trimming shortened V by 6 bases and J by 7 bases, and 13 bases separated the two germline ends. The CDR3 protein is CASSGLEGNEQFF. The CDR3 DNA reads as TGTGCCAGCTCCGGACTGGAGGGGAATGAGCAGTTCTTC.

This rearrangement joins TRBV6-6 to TRBJ2-5, with 15 bases fitting TRBD2. This CDR3 is built from 14 residues. Looked up from germline, CDR1 is MNHNY and CDR2 is SVGAGI (reference sequence). With 5 bases clipped from V and 5 bases from J, the junction kept 0 bases outside the gene matches. CDR3 DNA sequence: TGTGCCAGCAGTGGGACTAGCGGGGGGGAGACCCAGTACTTC. Translation gives CASSGTSGGETQYF.

V usage is TRBV14 and J usage is TRBJ2-5; D gene ambiguous. Germline V gene sequence: CDR1 SGHDN, CDR2 FVKESK. The V and J ends lost 0 bases and 1 base respectively, with 15 bases between them. The CDR3 extends over 17 amino acids. CDR3 bases: TGTGCCAGCAGCCAAGAATTAGGAGCTGTAGTCCAAGAGACCCAGTACTTC. Amino acids: CASSQELGAVVQETQYF.

There are a few counts of this clone. The V and J genes are TRBV5-4 and TRBJ1-2; tentative D call: TRBD1 (6 bases). V lost 0 bases to trimming and J lost 2 bases, with 23 bases between them. The CDR3 runs to 19 residues. Germline V lookup: CDR1 SGHNT, CDR2 YYREEE (reference sequence). The CDR3 is CASSLGGTQPPVGNYGYTF. The CDR3 nucleotides read TGTGCCAGCAGCTTGGGAGGGACACAACCCCCAGTGGGGAACTATGGCTACACCTTC.

The J gene is TRBJ2-3, the V gene TRBV11-2, with TRBD2 identical over 7 bases. CDR3 length: 13 amino acids. V shed 1 base and J 5 bases; nucleotides not matched to a gene: 0. The V gene's germline CDR1 is SGHAT and CDR2 FQNNGV. The CDR3 DNA reads TGTGCCAGCAGCTTAGCGGGGGGAGATACGCAGTATTTT. This encodes CASSLAGGDTQYF.

The genes are TRBV7-2 and TRBJ2-7; 8 bases map to TRBD2. Per germline, CDR1 SGHTA and CDR2 FQGNSA. J gave up 3 bases and V 2 bases, and 12 bases lay outside the gene matches. The CDR3 runs 17 residues. As DNA, the CDR3 is TGTGCCAGCAGCTTATATGGGGACGGGGGGGCCGTCTACGAGCAGTACTTC. This codes for CASSLYGDGGAVYEQYF.

V and J are TRBV19 and TRBJ1-5, with a tentative D call TRBD1 (6 bases). Germline V gives CDR1 LNHDA, CDR2 SQIVND (reference sequence). V was shortened by 8 bases and J by 7 bases, with 15 bases between the two germline ends. The CDR3 has 13 amino acids. CDR3: CASATQGDQPQHF. The CDR3 DNA follows: TGTGCCAGTGCTACACAGGGTGACCAGCCCCAGCATTTT.

The chain uses TRBV7-2 and TRBJ2-2, with 9 bases lining up with TRBD1. Unmatched junction bases numbered 4, after V lost 1 base and J lost 7 bases. Germline CDR1 reads SGHTA; CDR2 reads FQGNSA. There are 15 residues in the CDR3. CDR3 nucleotides: TGTGCCAGCAGCTTAGGGGGACAGGGAGTCGGGGAGCTGTTTTTT. Translation gives CASSLGGQGVGELFF.

This chain uses TRBV6-5 with TRBJ2-1; the D gene is possibly TRBD2 (6 bases). Deletions cut 0 bases from V and 10 bases from J, with 10 bases between. The CDR3 has 13 residues. The germline CDR1 and CDR2 sequences are MNHEY and SVGAGI. CDR3: CASSYSRGKEQFF. CDR3 DNA: TGTGCCAGCAGTTACTCACGGGGGAAGGAGCAGTTCTTC.

This CDR3 is CASSPRGGNTEAFF. The CDR3 nucleotides read TGTGCCAGCAGCCCCCGCGGGGGGAACACTGAAGCTTTCTTT. The chain uses TRBV7-8 and TRBJ1-1, with D possibly matching TRBD1 (5 bases). Per germline, CDR1 SGHVS and CDR2 FQNEAQ. The ends were cut back, 5 bases at V and 1 base at J, with 11 bases in the middle. The CDR3 loop spans 14 amino acids.

V usage is TRBV5-5 and J usage is TRBJ2-5; TRBD2 matches at 8 bases. J was trimmed by 5 bases and V by 0 bases; bases with no gene match: 9. Germline CDR1 and CDR2: SGHKS and YYEKEE (reference sequence). The CDR3 contains 16 residues. CDR3 protein: CASSLAGGATRETQYF. The DNA of the CDR3 is TGTGCCAGCAGCTTGGCCGGGGGGGCGACAAGGGAGACCCAGTACTTC.

A few counts support this clone. The CDR3 is CASKSRNSPLHF. CDR3 sequence (DNA): TGTGCCAGTAAATCTCGGAATTCACCCCTCCACTTT. V is TRBV19 and J is TRBJ1-6; D not certain. Germline V CDR1 and CDR2: LNHDA, SQIVND (reference sequence). V lost 7 bases, J lost 7 bases, and 8 bases lay in between. The CDR3 totals 12 residues.

J is TRBJ1-3 and V is TRBV7-9; TRBD1 might be the D (5 bases). The V end was cut by 5 bases, the J end by 2 bases, with 10 bases between. The CDR3 consists of 14 residues. Looked up from germline, CDR1 is SEHNR and CDR2 is FQNEAQ (reference sequence). In DNA form, the CDR3 reads TGTGCCAGCAGCGAAACAGGCCCTGGAAACACCATATATTTT. Encoded protein: CASSETGPGNTIYF.

The rearrangement links TRBV5-1 to TRBJ2-5; D is possibly TRBD1 (6 bases). The V gene's germline CDR1 is SGHRS and CDR2 YFSETQ. V was cut by 4 bases and J by 2 bases, with 15 bases left in between. The CDR3 has 15 amino acids. CDR3 nucleotide sequence: TGCGCCAGCAGCCCGGTTACAGGGATGCAAGAGACCCAGTACTTC. This translates into CASSPVTGMQETQYF.

The rearrangement uses TRBV4-1 and TRBJ2-1, with 11 bases fitting TRBD1. The CDR3 is 16 residues long. The J segment lost 7 bases and the V segment lost 0 bases, leaving 5 bases of the junction unmatched. CDR1 and CDR2 from the germline V gene are MGHRA and YSYEKL. CDR3 sequence (DNA): TGCGCCAGCAGCCAAGATAGGACAGGGGGCTGGAATGAGCAGTTCTTC. Its translation: CASSQDRTGGWNEQFF.

This sequence joins TRBV11-2 and TRBJ1-6; 8 bases fit TRBD1. The CDR3 has 16 residues. V was pared by 5 bases and J by 3 bases, with 6 bases of the junction left unmatched. Germline lookup yields CDR1 SGHAT and CDR2 FQNNGV. The CDR3 loop is CASSRAGGGYNSPLHF. CDR3 coding DNA: TGTGCCAGCAGCAGAGCAGGGGGCGGCTATAATTCACCCCTCCACTTT.

The V and J genes are TRBV5-1 and TRBJ2-1; D may be TRBD2 (5 bases). V lost 3 bases to trimming and J lost 10 bases, with 14 bases between them. Germline V lookup: CDR1 SGHRS, CDR2 YFSETQ. There are 13 residues in the CDR3. CDR3: CASSSEHGGEQFF. The CDR3 nucleotides read TGCGCCAGCAGCTCAGAACATGGCGGGGAGCAGTTCTTC.

CDR3 sequence (DNA): TGTGCCATCAGTGCGGCGGGGGTCGATGGCTACACCTTC. This sequence encodes CAISAAGVDGYTF. The genes are TRBV10-3 and TRBJ1-2; a possible D gene is TRBD1 (5 bases). This CDR3 is built from 13 residues. V was pared by 4 bases and J by 6 bases, with 12 bases between. Germline V gene lookup returns CDR1 ENHRY and CDR2 SYGVKD.

The chain is built from TRBV7-9 and TRBJ1-1, with 8 nucleotides matching TRBD1. Germline V gene sequence: CDR1 SEHNR, CDR2 FQNEAQ (reference sequence). The CDR3 covers 13 residues. Unmatched junction bases numbered 4, after V lost 5 bases and J lost 5 bases. CDR3 in DNA: TGTGCCAGCAGCCGAACAGGGGGAACTGAAGCTTTCTTT. This translates into CASSRTGGTEAFF.

The rearrangement uses TRBV3-1 (or the pseudogene TRBV3-2) and TRBJ2-4, with TRBD1 matching 8 bases. The CDR3 runs 18 residues. Germline CDR1 is LGHDT and CDR2 is YNNKEL (reference sequence). Losses at the gene ends were 1 base for V and 2 bases for J; bases not matched to a gene: 10. The CDR3 region has the DNA TGTGCCAGCAGCCAAGGGATATCAGGGGGCCTGACCAAAAACATTCAGTACTTC. It is translated as CASSQGISGGLTKNIQYF.

As concerns this clone: This sample includes further DNA sequences coding for the same CDR3. The rearrangement uses TRBV12-3 or TRBV12-4 and TRBJ1-1; 9 bases agree with TRBD1. With 5 bases clipped from V and 5 bases from J, the junction kept 3 bases outside the gene matches. The CDR3 length is 13 residues. CDR3 nucleotide sequence: TGTGCCAGCAGTCGGACAGGGGAGACTGAAGCTTTCTTT. It translates to CASSRTGETEAFF.

V usage is TRBV5-1 and J usage is TRBJ2-3, with D perhaps TRBD1 (7 bases). V lost 7 bases and J 1 base, leaving 16 bases between the germline ends. The germline CDR1 and CDR2 sequences are SGHRS and YFSETQ. The CDR3 sequence is 15 residues long. The CDR3 nucleotides read TGCGCCAGCGCCTCCGGGGGACAGCGCACAGATACGCAGTATTTT. It translates to CASASGGQRTDTQYF.

The chain employs TRBV18 and TRBJ1-5, with D possibly matching TRBD1 (6 bases). The CDR3 covers 14 residues. The V end was cut by 5 bases, the J end by 2 bases, with 10 bases between. Germline loops: CDR1 KGHSH, CDR2 LQKENI. CDR3 DNA sequence: TGTGCCAGCTCATCAGGGGATGGCAATCAGCCCCAGCATTTT. Encoded protein: CASSSGDGNQPQHF.